This record covers a single TCR beta chain. The PCR used 60 Vbeta and 13 Jbeta primers. The method was immunoSEQ multiplex PCR; TCRdb's version includes in-frame clones alone and lacks a portion of them. Of about 140,000 clones listed, approximately 57% were seen once; the top ten hold around 2%. The sample comes from a study of cytomegalovirus exposure and HLA in healthy donors. Sample: PBMCs. This receptor was obtained from a male donor in good health and CMV-seronegative.

The CDR3 nucleotides are TGTGCCAGCAGCTTGGGGGGAGGACGGCTTGAAGCTTTCTTT. It yields the protein CASSLGGGRLEAFF. The chain couples TRBV5-6 to TRBJ1-1; D not certain. Germline V gene data show CDR1 as SGHDT and CDR2 as YYEEEE. The V end was cut by 0 bases, the J end by 7 bases, with 13 bases between. The CDR3 is 14 amino acids.